These T cell receptor beta chains were read from a single sample in a study of neurological immune-mediated disorders. TCRdb used MiXCR to reprocess the 5' RACE reads, holding one entry per CDR3 protein. In the table there are fewer than 75,000 distinct CDR3 sequences, roughly 3.2% of which are singletons. Material: PBMCs. Source of these receptors: a man between 35 and 55 years old with multiple sclerosis. The CDR3 runs from the conserved cysteine through the conserved F or W. The D gene is left open where the match is weak. Not all rows give a size; the values are once, few, many and, for expanded clones, a class.

TRBJ2-7,TRBV12-3/TRBV12-4,TRBD2,14,-,TGTGCCAGCAGCCCGGGACTAGCGGGATCCGAGCAGTACTTC,CASSPGLAGSEQYF
TRBJ1-1,TRBV7-9,-,14,many,TGTGCCAGCAGCTTCGAGCGGATGAACACTGAAGCTTTCTTT,CASSFERMNTEAFF
TRBJ2-3,TRBV11-2,-,14,-,TGTGCCAGCAGCTTAGAGGTTAGCACAGATACGCAGTATTTT,CASSLEVSTDTQYF
TRBJ2-3,TRBV5-1,-,14,many,TGCGCCAGCAGACGGGCCGACGGGATGGATACGCAGTATTTT,CASRRADGMDTQYF
TRBJ2-4,TRBV12-3/TRBV12-4,-,16,few,TGTGCCAGCACCTTCTCCGACGACAGAGCCAAAAACATTCAGTACTTC,CASTFSDDRAKNIQYF
TRBJ2-7,TRBV20-1,-,15,-,TGCAGTGCTAGTACCCCAGGGAAGGATAACTACGAGCAGTACTTC,CSASTPGKDNYEQYF
TRBJ2-3,TRBV7-3,TRBD1,16,many,TGTGCCAGCAGCTTAGGGACAGGGTCTGGCACAGATACGCAGTATTTT,CASSLGTGSGTDTQYF
TRBJ2-7,TRBV9,-,15,many,TGTGCCAGCAGCTTAACCCCCGGGGACTCCTACGAGCAGTACTTC,CASSLTPGDSYEQYF
TRBJ1-5,TRBV7-6,-,13,many,TGTGCCAGCAGCCCTCAGGGAGGCCAGCCCCAGCATTTT,CASSPQGGQPQHF
TRBJ2-2,TRBV7-2,-,15,many,TGTGCCAGCAGCTTAGGGTCCGGGAGAATAGGGGAGCTGTTTTTT,CASSLGSGRIGELFF
TRBJ1-2,TRBV20-1,-,14,many,TGCAGTGCTAGAGATCGCAGCAAGGGGGTGGGCTACACCTTC,CSARDRSKGVGYTF
TRBJ2-3,TRBV5-6,-,17,many,TGTGCCAGCAGCTTGGTTTGGAGTCGGACAGCCACAGATACGCAGTATTTT,CASSLVWSRTATDTQYF
TRBJ2-7,TRBV5-6,-,15,many,TGTGCCAGCAGCTTGGCTCCCACTAAGCCCTACGAGCAGTACTTC,CASSLAPTKPYEQYF
TRBJ1-2,TRBV6-5,-,13,many,TGTGCCAGCAGTTCGGACCATAACTATGGCTACACCTTC,CASSSDHNYGYTF
TRBJ2-1,TRBV5-1,-,14,many,TGCGCCAGCAGCTCCTCTACGCCAGACAATGAGCAGTTCTTC,CASSSSTPDNEQFF
TRBJ1-2,TRBV12-3/TRBV12-4,-,15,many,TGTGCCAGCAGTTTAGGAACAGGAAGGGGCTATGGCTACACCTTC,CASSLGTGRGYGYTF
TRBJ2-5,TRBV9,-,14,many,TGTGCCAGCAGCTCTCCGGGGCCTCGCGTGACCCAGTACTTC,CASSSPGPRVTQYF
TRBJ2-3,TRBV29-1,-,12,many,TGCAGCGTTGAATTGCGGGGATATACGCAGTATTTT,CSVELRGYTQYF
TRBJ2-1,TRBV25-1,-,15,many,TGTGCCAGCAGTGAATATACCGGACGGGTCAATGAGCAGTTCTTC,CASSEYTGRVNEQFF
TRBJ2-5,TRBV20-1,-,13,-,TGCAGTGCTTCATCGCCCCAGGAAGAGACCCAGTACTTC,CSASSPQEETQYF
TRBJ2-3,TRBV6-5,-,11,many,TGTGCCAGCAGACTAGGGGATACGCAGTATTTT,CASRLGDTQYF
TRBJ2-6,TRBV6-5,-,15,many,TGTGCCAGCAAGGCCTGGGACTCTGGGGCCAACGTCCTGACTTTC,CASKAWDSGANVLTF
TRBJ1-1,TRBV12-3/TRBV12-4,-,15,many,TGTGCCAGCAGCTATGGCTTAGGAACTAAACCTGAAGCTTTCTTT,CASSYGLGTKPEAFF
TRBJ2-7,TRBV7-9,TRBD2,16,many,TGTGCCAGCAGCTTAGGGTCTAGCGGGAGCTCCTACGAGCAGTACTTC,CASSLGSSGSSYEQYF
TRBJ1-1,TRBV5-1,-,12,many,TGCGCCAGCAGCCCCGACGACACTGAAGCTTTCTTT,CASSPDDTEAFF
TRBJ2-5,TRBV5-1,-,15,many,TGCGCCAGCAGCGGGTCCGGGACAAGAGAAGAGACCCAGTACTTC,CASSGSGTREETQYF
TRBJ2-2,TRBV28,-,15,many,TGTGCCAGCAGTCCCCGACGACAGAACACCGGGGAGCTGTTTTTT,CASSPRRQNTGELFF
TRBJ2-7,TRBV5-1,-,15,many,TGCGCCAGCAGCTTGATCACGGCAGGCGGCCACGAGCAGTACTTC,CASSLITAGGHEQYF
TRBJ1-1,TRBV5-1,TRBD1,17,many,TGCGCCAGCAGTTCCCCGGGCGGGGGGACAGGGGGCACTGAAGCTTTCTTT,CASSSPGGGTGGTEAFF
TRBJ1-5,TRBV4-1,-,15,many,TGCGCCAGCAGCCTAAGCACACATAGCAATCAGCCCCAGCATTTT,CASSLSTHSNQPQHF
TRBJ1-2,TRBV7-6,-,17,many,TGTGCCAGCAGCTTGGGGAGTTTCGGGACGGATGGTGTTGGCTACACCTTC,CASSLGSFGTDGVGYTF
TRBJ2-3,TRBV24-1,-,12,many,TGTGCCACCAGTGATTTATCAGATACGCAGTATTTT,CATSDLSDTQYF
TRBJ2-5,TRBV5-1,TRBD2,13,many,TGCGCCAGTGGCCGGGGGGGGACAGAGACCCAGTACTTC,CASGRGGTETQYF
TRBJ2-1,TRBV14,-,14,few,TGTGCCAGCAGCCAACCCCAACCCTACAATGAGCAGTTCTTC,CASSQPQPYNEQFF
TRBJ2-1,TRBV7-9,-,11,many,TGTGCCAGCAGCTCCGCCAATGAGCAGTTCTTC,CASSSANEQFF
TRBJ1-6,TRBV7-2,-,15,many,TGTGCCAGCAGCTTAATTCAAGTCGGGGGTTCACCCCTCCACTTT,CASSLIQVGGSPLHF
TRBJ1-1,TRBV6-6,-,14,many,TGTGCCAGCAGTGTTATCCGGGACAACACTGAAGCTTTCTTT,CASSVIRDNTEAFF
TRBJ2-1,TRBV20-1,-,13,many,TGCAGTGCTCCGACGAGCTCCTACAATGAGCAGTTCTTC,CSAPTSSYNEQFF
TRBJ2-3,TRBV5-1,-,12,-,TGCGCCAGCAGCCCGAATCAAGATACGCAGTATTTT,CASSPNQDTQYF
TRBJ2-7,TRBV24-1,TRBD1,13,many,TGTGCCACCAGCGCCGGACAGGCCTACGAGCAGTACTTC,CATSAGQAYEQYF
TRBJ2-4,TRBV6-5,TRBD2,16,many,TGTGCCAGCAGTTACGGGGGGGTCGGTGCCAAAAACATTCAGTACTTC,CASSYGGVGAKNIQYF
TRBJ2-6,TRBV20-1,TRBD1,16,many,TGCAGTGCTAGGGGGACAGGGGTTTCCGGGGCCAACGTCCTGACTTTC,CSARGTGVSGANVLTF
TRBJ1-5,TRBV12-3/TRBV12-4,TRBD1,16,many,TGTGCCAGCAGCCACGGGTCAGGGGGAGGTAGGCAGCCCCAGCATTTT,CASSHGSGGGRQPQHF
TRBJ2-5,TRBV5-1,-,15,many,TGCGCCAGCAGCCTCCGACAGGCACCCGGGGTGACCCAGTACTTC,CASSLRQAPGVTQYF